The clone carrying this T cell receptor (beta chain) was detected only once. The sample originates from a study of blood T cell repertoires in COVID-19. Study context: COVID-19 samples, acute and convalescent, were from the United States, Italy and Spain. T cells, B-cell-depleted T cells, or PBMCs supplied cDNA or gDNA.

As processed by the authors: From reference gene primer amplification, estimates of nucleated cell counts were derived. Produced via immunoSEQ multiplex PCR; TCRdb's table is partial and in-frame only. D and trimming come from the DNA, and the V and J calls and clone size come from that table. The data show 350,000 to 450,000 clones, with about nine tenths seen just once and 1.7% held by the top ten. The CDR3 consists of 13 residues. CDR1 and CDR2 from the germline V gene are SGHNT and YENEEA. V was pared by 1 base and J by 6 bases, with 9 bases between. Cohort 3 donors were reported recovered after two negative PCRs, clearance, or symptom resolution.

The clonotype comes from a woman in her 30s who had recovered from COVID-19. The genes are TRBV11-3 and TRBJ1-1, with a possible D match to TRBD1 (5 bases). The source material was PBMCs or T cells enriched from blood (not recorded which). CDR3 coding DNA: TGTGCCAGCAGCTTAGCCCGGGGGGCTGAAGCTTTCTTT. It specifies CASSLARGAEAFF. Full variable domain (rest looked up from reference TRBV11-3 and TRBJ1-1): EAGVVQSPRYKIIEKKQPVAFWCNPISGHNTLYWYLQNLGQGPELLIRYENEEAVDDSQLPKDRFSAERLKGVDSTLKIQPAELGDSAVYLCASSLARGAEAFFGQGTRLTVV.